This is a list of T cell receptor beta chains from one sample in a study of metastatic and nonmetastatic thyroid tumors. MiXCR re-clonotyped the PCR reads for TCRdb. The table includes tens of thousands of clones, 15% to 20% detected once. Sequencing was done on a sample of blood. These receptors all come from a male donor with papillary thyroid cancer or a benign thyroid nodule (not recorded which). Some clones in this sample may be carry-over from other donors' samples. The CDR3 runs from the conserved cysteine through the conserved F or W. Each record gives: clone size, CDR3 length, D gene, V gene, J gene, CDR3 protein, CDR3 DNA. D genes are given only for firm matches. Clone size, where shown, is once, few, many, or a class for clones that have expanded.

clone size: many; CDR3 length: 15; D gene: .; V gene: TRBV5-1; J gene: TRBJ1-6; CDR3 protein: CASSGGQGLSSPLHF; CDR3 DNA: TGCGCCAGCAGCGGGGGTCAGGGCCTAAGCTCACCCCTCCACTTT
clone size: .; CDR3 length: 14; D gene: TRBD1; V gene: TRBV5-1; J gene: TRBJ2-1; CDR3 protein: CASSFPDRGNEQFF; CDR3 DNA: TGCGCCAGCAGCTTCCCGGACAGGGGCAATGAGCAGTTCTTC
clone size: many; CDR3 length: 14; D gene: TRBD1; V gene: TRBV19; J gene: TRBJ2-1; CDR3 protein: CASRTGGGKYEQFF; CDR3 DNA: TGTGCCAGTAGGACAGGGGGTGGTAAATATGAGCAGTTCTTC
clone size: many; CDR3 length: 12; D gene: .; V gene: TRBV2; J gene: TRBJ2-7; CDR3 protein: CASSGGGHEQYF; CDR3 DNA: TGTGCCAGCAGCGGAGGAGGTCACGAGCAGTACTTC
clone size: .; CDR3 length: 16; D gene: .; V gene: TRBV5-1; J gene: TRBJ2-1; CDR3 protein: CASENSGGSSYNEQFF; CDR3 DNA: TGCGCCAGCGAAAATAGTGGGGGATCCTCCTACAATGAGCAGTTCTTC
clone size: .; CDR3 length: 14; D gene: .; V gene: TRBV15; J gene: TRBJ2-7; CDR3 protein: CATSSDRWFYEQYF; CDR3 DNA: TGTGCCACCAGCAGTGACAGGTGGTTTTACGAGCAGTACTTC
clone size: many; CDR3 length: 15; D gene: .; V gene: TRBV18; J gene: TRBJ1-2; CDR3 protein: CASSRGSGLNYGYTF; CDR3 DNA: TGTGCCAGCTCACGGGGGTCCGGGTTGAACTATGGCTACACCTTC
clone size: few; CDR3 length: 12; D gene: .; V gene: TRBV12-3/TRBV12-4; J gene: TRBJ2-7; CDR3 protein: CASSFQGLEHYF; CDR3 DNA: TGTGCCAGCAGTTTTCAGGGGTTGGAGCATTACTTC
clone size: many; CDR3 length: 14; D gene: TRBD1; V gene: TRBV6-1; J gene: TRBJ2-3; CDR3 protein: CASSGTGNTDTQYF; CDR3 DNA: TGTGCCAGCAGTGGGACAGGGAACACAGATACGCAGTATTTT
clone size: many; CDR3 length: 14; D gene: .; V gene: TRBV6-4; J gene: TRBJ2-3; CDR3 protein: CASSPSVSTDTQYF; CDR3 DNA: TGTGCCAGCAGCCCTAGCGTAAGCACAGATACGCAGTATTTT
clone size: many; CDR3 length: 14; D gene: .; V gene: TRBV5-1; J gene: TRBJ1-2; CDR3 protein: CASSALGTDYGYTF; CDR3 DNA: TGCGCCAGCAGCGCGCTAGGGACCGACTATGGCTACACCTTC
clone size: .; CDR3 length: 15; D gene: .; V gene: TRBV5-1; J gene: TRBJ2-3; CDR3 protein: CASAFGSTAVDTQYF; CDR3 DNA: TGCGCCAGCGCCTTCGGGAGTACCGCAGTCGATACGCAGTATTTT
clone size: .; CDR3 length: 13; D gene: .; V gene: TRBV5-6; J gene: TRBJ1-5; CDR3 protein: CASSPGLGKPQNF; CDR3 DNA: TGTGCCAGCAGCCCGGGACTGGGTAAGCCCCAGAATTTT
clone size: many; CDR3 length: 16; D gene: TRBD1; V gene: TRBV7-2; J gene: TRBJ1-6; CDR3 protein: CASSRGQAINNSPLHF; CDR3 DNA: TGTGCCAGCAGCCGTGGACAGGCGATTAATAATTCACCCCTCCACTTT
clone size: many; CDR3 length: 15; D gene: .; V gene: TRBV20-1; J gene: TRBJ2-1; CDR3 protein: CSASRGMSSYNEQFF; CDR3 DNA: TGCAGTGCTTCGCGTGGGATGAGCTCCTACAATGAGCAGTTCTTC
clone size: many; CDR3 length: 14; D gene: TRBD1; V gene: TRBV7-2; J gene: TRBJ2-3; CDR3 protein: CASSFLQGADTQYF; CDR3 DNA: TGTGCCAGCAGCTTCCTACAGGGGGCAGATACGCAGTATTTT
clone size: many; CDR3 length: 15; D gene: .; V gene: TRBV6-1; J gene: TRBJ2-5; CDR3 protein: CASSEGPHPRGTQYF; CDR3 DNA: TGTGCCAGCAGTGAAGGCCCACATCCCAGGGGAACCCAGTACTTC
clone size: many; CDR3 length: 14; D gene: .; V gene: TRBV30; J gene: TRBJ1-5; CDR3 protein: CAWSVTGSNQPQHF; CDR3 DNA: TGTGCCTGGAGTGTAACAGGGAGCAATCAGCCCCAGCATTTT
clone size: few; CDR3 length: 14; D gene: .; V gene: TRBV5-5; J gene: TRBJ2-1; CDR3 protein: CASSRAWGADEQFF; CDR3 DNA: TGTGCCAGCAGCCGGGCATGGGGGGCCGATGAGCAGTTCTTC
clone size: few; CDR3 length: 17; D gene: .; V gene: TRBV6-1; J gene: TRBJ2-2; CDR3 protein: CASSEGWTRHSTGELFF; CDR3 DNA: TGTGCCAGCAGTGAAGGGTGGACAAGGCATAGCACCGGGGAGCTGTTTTTT
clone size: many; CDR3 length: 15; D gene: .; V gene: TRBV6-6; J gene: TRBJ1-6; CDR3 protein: CASSYSIVRNSPLHF; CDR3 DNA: TGTGCCAGCAGTTATTCCATAGTGCGCAATTCACCCCTCCACTTT
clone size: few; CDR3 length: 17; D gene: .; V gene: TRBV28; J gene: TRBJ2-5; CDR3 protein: CASSILWTRGGQETQYF; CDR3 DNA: TGTGCCAGCAGTATCCTATGGACTAGAGGGGGCCAAGAGACCCAGTACTTC
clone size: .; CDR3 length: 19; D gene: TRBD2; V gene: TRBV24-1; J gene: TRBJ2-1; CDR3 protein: CATSGRGGNSGRVGNEQFF; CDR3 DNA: TGTGCCACCAGTGGGAGAGGTGGCAATAGCGGGAGGGTAGGCAATGAGCAGTTCTTC
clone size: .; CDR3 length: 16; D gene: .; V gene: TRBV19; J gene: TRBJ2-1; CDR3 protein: CASHGSSDGKNNEQFF; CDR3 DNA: TGCGCCAGCCACGGATCGAGTGACGGAAAGAACAATGAGCAGTTCTTC
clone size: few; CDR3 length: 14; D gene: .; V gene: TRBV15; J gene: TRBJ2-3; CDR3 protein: CATVTGPMWGTQYF; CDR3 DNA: TGTGCCACCGTGACCGGGCCCATGTGGGGTACGCAGTATTTT
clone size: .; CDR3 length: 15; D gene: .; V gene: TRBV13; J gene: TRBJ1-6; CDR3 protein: CASSYYNRANSPLHF; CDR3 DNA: TGTGCCAGCAGCTACTACAACAGAGCCAATTCACCCCTCCACTTT
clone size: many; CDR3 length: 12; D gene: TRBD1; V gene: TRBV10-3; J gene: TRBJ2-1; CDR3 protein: CAIRRQGGEQFF; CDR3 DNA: TGTGCCATCAGACGACAGGGGGGGGAGCAGTTCTTC
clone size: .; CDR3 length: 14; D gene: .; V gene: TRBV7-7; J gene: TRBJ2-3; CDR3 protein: CASSGGQGADTQYF; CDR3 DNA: TGTGCTAGCAGCGGGGGACAGGGCGCGGATACGCAGTATTTT
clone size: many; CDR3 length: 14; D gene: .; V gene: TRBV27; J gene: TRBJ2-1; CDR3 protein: CASSLPEGRGEQFF; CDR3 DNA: TGTGCCAGCAGCTTGCCGGAGGGCCGGGGTGAGCAGTTCTTC